This T cell receptor beta chain is drawn from a study of blood T cell repertoires in COVID-19. Whole-study context: Some COVID-19 samples were acute and others convalescent; all came from the United States, Italy and Spain.

This CDR3 region has 15 residues. Trimming took 3 bases from V and 8 from J, leaving 19 bases between them. Germline loops: CDR1 LGHDT, CDR2 YNNKEL (reference sequence). Here immunoSEQ multiplex PCR was the method, and the copy in TCRdb shows in-frame clones only, minus some. The table lists 37,000 or so clones, 75% to 90% of them singletons. The sequencing input was peripheral blood. V gene TRBV3-1 (or the pseudogene TRBV3-2) combines with J gene TRBJ1-2, with a weak D call TRBD1 (6 bases). This receptor was obtained from a human donor in a cohort sampled during active COVID-19. CDR3 amino acids: CASSQMTDSPGGYTF. In DNA, the CDR3 is TGTGCCAGCAGCCAGATGACGGACAGCCCCGGGGGCTACACCTTC.